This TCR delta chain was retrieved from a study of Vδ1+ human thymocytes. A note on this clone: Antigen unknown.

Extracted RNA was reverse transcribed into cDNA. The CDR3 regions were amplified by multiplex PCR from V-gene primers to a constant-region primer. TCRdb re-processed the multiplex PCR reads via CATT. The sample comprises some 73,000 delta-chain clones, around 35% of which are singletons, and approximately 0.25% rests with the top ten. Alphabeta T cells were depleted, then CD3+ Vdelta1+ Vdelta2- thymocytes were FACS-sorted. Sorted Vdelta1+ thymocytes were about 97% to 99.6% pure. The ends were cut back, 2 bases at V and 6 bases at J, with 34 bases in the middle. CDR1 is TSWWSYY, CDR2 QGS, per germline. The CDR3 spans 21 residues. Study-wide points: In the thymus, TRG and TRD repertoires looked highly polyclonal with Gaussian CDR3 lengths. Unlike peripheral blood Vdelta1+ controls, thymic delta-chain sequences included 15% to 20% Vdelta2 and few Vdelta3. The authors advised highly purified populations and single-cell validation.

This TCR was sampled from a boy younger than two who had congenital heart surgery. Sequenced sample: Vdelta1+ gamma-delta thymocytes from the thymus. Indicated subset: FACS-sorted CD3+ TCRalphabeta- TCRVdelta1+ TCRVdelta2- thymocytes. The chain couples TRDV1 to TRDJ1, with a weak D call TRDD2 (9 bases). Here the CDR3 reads CALGESSFLPWYWGAPNKLIF. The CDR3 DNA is TGTGCTCTTGGGGAATCCTCCTTCCTACCCTGGTACTGGGGGGCCCCTAATAAACTCATCTTT.